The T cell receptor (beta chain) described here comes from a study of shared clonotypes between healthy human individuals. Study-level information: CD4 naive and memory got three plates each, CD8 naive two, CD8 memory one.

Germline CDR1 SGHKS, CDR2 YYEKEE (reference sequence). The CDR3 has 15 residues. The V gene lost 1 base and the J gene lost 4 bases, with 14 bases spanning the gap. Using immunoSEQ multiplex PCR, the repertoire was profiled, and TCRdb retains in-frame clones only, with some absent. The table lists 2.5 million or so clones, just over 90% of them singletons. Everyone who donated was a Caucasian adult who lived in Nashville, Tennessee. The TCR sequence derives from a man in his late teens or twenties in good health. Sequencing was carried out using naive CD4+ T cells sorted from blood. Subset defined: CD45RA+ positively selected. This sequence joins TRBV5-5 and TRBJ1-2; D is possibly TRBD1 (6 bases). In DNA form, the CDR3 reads TGTGCCAGCAGCTTGCAGGAGGGGGTGGCCTATGGCTACACCTTC. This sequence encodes CASSLQEGVAYGYTF.